These T cell receptor beta chains were read from a single sample in a study of memory CD4+ T cells and cytomegalovirus serostatus. Sequenced by immunoSEQ multiplex PCR; TCRdb stores in-frame clones only, minus some. The data contain about 50,000 clones, under 80% of them singletons. The sequencing sample was made of memory CD4+ T cells from blood. Receptors were obtained from an adult in good health and CMV-seronegative. Each CDR3 is given with its conserved first and last residue.

v_call: TRBV7-3
j_call: TRBJ1-4
cdr3_aa: CASSLGQSSNREKLFF

v_call: TRBV19
j_call: TRBJ2-1
cdr3_aa: CASQGDSYNEQFF

v_call: TRBV9
j_call: TRBJ2-5
cdr3_aa: CASRAEWTTQETQYF

v_call: TRBV30
j_call: TRBJ1-5
cdr3_aa: CAWASQGNQPQHF

v_call: TRBV6-6
j_call: TRBJ1-1
cdr3_aa: CASSPKQGLNTEAFF

v_call: TRBV5-8
j_call: TRBJ1-2
cdr3_aa: CASSTGTTYGYTF

v_call: TRBV28
j_call: TRBJ1-2
cdr3_aa: CASSYTNPGRSFEVTF

v_call: TRBV6-1
j_call: TRBJ1-2
cdr3_aa: CASSEAHSQNYGYTF

v_call: TRBV7-8
j_call: TRBJ2-1
cdr3_aa: CASSFGRGKGEQFF

v_call: TRBV28
j_call: TRBJ2-1
cdr3_aa: CASSLRGGDYNEQFF

v_call: TRBV10-3
j_call: TRBJ2-2
cdr3_aa: CAIMGRKNTGELFF

v_call: TRBV2
j_call: TRBJ2-7
cdr3_aa: CASSSQGVGSYEQYF

v_call: TRBV27
j_call: TRBJ2-7
cdr3_aa: CASSRTTGSYEQYF

v_call: TRBV6-5
j_call: TRBJ2-7
cdr3_aa: CASGVSSGTLQYF

v_call: TRBV5-1
j_call: TRBJ2-3
cdr3_aa: CASSPGTTTSGADTQYF

v_call: TRBV19
j_call: TRBJ1-1
cdr3_aa: CASSRDGSMNTEAFF

v_call: TRBV7-8
j_call: TRBJ2-3
cdr3_aa: CASSPRTMGTDTQYF

v_call: TRBV6-5
j_call: TRBJ2-7
cdr3_aa: CASSYNGHFSYEQYF

v_call: TRBV30
j_call: TRBJ1-6
cdr3_aa: CAWKPGSTTPLHF

v_call: TRBV28
j_call: TRBJ2-2
cdr3_aa: CASSHRQGAEPGELFF

v_call: TRBV11-2
j_call: TRBJ2-7
cdr3_aa: CASSVGLLGEQYF

v_call: TRBV18
j_call: TRBJ2-5
cdr3_aa: CASSPLRGGIRQAETQYF

v_call: TRBV7-6
j_call: TRBJ1-6
cdr3_aa: CASSLGSAGYNSPLHF

v_call: TRBV4-3
j_call: TRBJ1-3
cdr3_aa: CASRNAAGGNTIYF